This is a list of T cell receptor beta chains from one sample in a study of shared clonotypes between healthy human individuals. The repertoire was sequenced with immunoSEQ multiplex PCR; TCRdb's copy has only in-frame clones and lacks some. The sample carries 2 million to 2.5 million clones, under 97% recorded once. The sample taken for sequencing was naive CD4+ T cells sorted from blood. These receptors came from a man between 18 and 35 years old in good health. Both conserved end residues are part of each CDR3.

J,V,CDR3
TRBJ1-6,TRBV18,CASSPTSSSNNSPLHF
TRBJ1-6,TRBV5-4,CASSLSGTSPLHF
TRBJ2-7,TRBV5-6,CASSPLGGRSYEQYF
TRBJ2-2,TRBV5-6,CASSLRNSGELFF
TRBJ2-7,TRBV4-1,CASSQTSAAYEQYF
TRBJ1-1,TRBV7-2,CASSLRQGTLGNTEAFF
TRBJ2-6,TRBV4-3,CASSQELVSGANVLTF
TRBJ1-2,TRBV5-4,CASSQGQGVGYTF
TRBJ2-1,TRBV10-3,CAISERASYEQFF
TRBJ2-3,TRBV7-9,CASSLLTVGTDTQYF
TRBJ2-7,TRBV28,CASSANGRGTYEQYF
TRBJ1-3,TRBV5-1,CASSLGGFGNTIYF
TRBJ2-1,TRBV5-4,CASSLRTSGGANEQFF
TRBJ2-7,TRBV5-8,CASSRTGTGVYEQYF
TRBJ2-5,TRBV7-3,CASSLTGAETQYF
TRBJ1-2,TRBV7-2,CASSRDRSFGYTF
TRBJ1-2,TRBV7-9,CASSSSQGDNYGYTF
TRBJ1-4,TRBV5-4,CASSSVDNEKLFF
TRBJ1-4,TRBV7-8,CASSLGISTNEKLFF
TRBJ2-3,TRBV2,CASSRTGSTDTQYF
TRBJ2-1,TRBV7-9,CASRSTGGPSYNEQFF
TRBJ2-7,TRBV5-1,CASSLSRVAAWYF
TRBJ2-1,TRBV2,CASSEYRQNEQFF
TRBJ1-3,TRBV15,CATSRGGGAGGNTIYF
TRBJ2-7,TRBV6-6,CASRDRYYEQYF
TRBJ2-1,TRBV2,CASSEFYLDNEQFF
TRBJ2-6,TRBV28,CASSLLGQAPGANVLTF
TRBJ1-3,TRBV29-1,CSVQHASGNTIYF
TRBJ2-5,TRBV10-3,CAISSTTAAVETQYF
TRBJ1-5,TRBV28,CASSPQGASYNQPQHF
TRBJ2-2,TRBV19,CASSIPGLGTGELFF
TRBJ2-5,TRBV11-2,CASSLDRGETQYF
TRBJ1-1,TRBV5-1,CASTLEENTEAFF
TRBJ1-1,TRBV2,CASTVTVNTEAFF
TRBJ1-5,TRBV19,CASSIAGGTGFQPQHF
TRBJ1-1,TRBV27,CASSADRGVNTEAFF
TRBJ1-2,TRBV5-1,CASSPEGTANGYTF
TRBJ1-4,TRBV4-3,CASSQAETGSNEKLFF
TRBJ2-2,TRBV7-2,CASSSNVLRATNTGELFF
TRBJ2-1,TRBV5-8,CASSPRLAGANEQFF
TRBJ2-3,TRBV2,CASSDNADTQYF
TRBJ1-4,TRBV27,CASRTFGAVGEKLFF
TRBJ1-1,TRBV6-5,CAVHRGGHTEAFF
TRBJ1-2,TRBV27,CASSLLGTGPRDYGYTF
TRBJ2-2,TRBV18,CASSRTSVGTGELFF
TRBJ1-5,TRBV6-5,CASSTYRGRDQPQHF
TRBJ2-3,TRBV13,CASSLLSGRAADTQYF
TRBJ2-3,TRBV5-1,CASSFGGADTQYF
TRBJ1-2,TRBV7-2,CASSPRGSPYGYTF
TRBJ1-6,TRBV27,CASSYDRDNSPLHF
TRBJ1-1,TRBV6-1,CASSHGGLAEAFF
TRBJ1-4,TRBV2,CASRDRDRAIQKLFF